This T cell receptor beta chain was identified in a study of T-cell reconstitution after alpha-beta-depleted transplantation in children. CDR1 and CDR2 (germline): DFQATT, SNEGSKA (reference sequence). This CDR3 has 16 amino acids. J gave up 9 bases and V 7 bases, and 15 bases lay outside the gene matches. Preparation of the TCRbeta library involved a method that used unique molecular identifiers. Using its own MiXCR run on the PCR reads, TCRdb lists one record per CDR3 protein. Of around 380,000 distinct CDR3 sequences detected, 11% appear once; the ten largest clones hold approximately 5%. This clonotype showed up many times.

The chain employs TRBV20-1 and TRBJ2-1; 13 positions match TRBD2. The clonotype was recovered from a human donor who donated a stem cell graft to a child with acute myeloid leukemia. This specimen consisted of PBMCs from the stem cell graft donor, obtained from the stem cell graft. CDR3 residues: CSVSPELAGGPGEQFF. The CDR3 DNA sequence: TGCAGTGTTTCACCCGAACTAGCGGGAGGGCCGGGTGAGCAGTTCTTC.